The clone carrying this T cell receptor beta chain was detected ten times or more. As yet, its antigen is unknown. The CDR3 has 16 residues. Trimming at V came to 3 bases and at J to 4 bases, leaving 10 bases not matched to a gene. CDR1 and CDR2 (germline): SGDLS, YYNGEE. TCRdb keeps only in-frame clones here, not all; method: immunoSEQ multiplex PCR. The sample comprises 200,000 to 250,000 clones, under 80% of which are singletons, and over 8.5% rests with the top ten. This record comes from a study of shared clonotypes between healthy human individuals. Overall study results and limits: The naive CD4 repertoires of four donors were compared, and around 4.9% of clonotypes were shared.

This TCR was recovered from a man aged 25-45 years in good health. Material: memory CD4+ T cells sorted from blood. Subset given: CD45RA-negative fraction. The genes are TRBV9 and TRBJ1-1; TRBD1 aligns across 9 bases. CDR3: CASSGGTGGFVTEAFF. The CDR3 DNA reads as TGTGCCAGCAGCGGCGGTACAGGGGGCTTTGTCACTGAAGCTTTCTTT.